The clone carrying this TCR beta chain was found many times. No antigen is known for it. This CDR3 is 14 amino acids long. Germline assignment: CDR1 DFQATT and CDR2 SNEGSKA (reference sequence). J gave up 5 bases and V 1 base, and 2 bases lay outside the gene matches. Study conclusions and caveats: Tumor-infiltrating Treg TCR alpha and beta sequences overlapped most with tumor naive CD4+ T cells, then blood naive.

Semi-nested PCR with Nested Universal Primer A followed constant-region reverse priming of full-length variable regions. TCRdb reprocessed the 5' RACE reads via MiXCR and lists one record per CDR3 protein. Here the sample spans around 44,000 distinct CDR3 sequences, about 30% being singletons. The chain employs TRBV20-1 and TRBJ1-4; 9 bases map to TRBD1. The sequenced material came from tumor-infiltrating memory CD4+ T cells sorted from the breast tumor. Regarding subset: memory CD4+ T cells, CD4+CD45RO+CD25-. The receptor was derived from a female donor with breast cancer. CDR3 coding DNA: TGCAGTGCTAGAGGGGGACAGGGAAATGAAAAACTGTTTTTT. Residues: CSARGGQGNEKLFF.